The 23 T cell receptor beta chains in this list originate from one sample, sequenced in a study of PD-1 blockade in mismatch repair-deficient tumors. Profiled with immunoSEQ multiplex PCR; TCRdb holds only in-frame clones, not every one. The profile shows 80,000 to 130,000 clones, over 65% of them singletons. The sequencing here drew on peripheral blood, taken about 36 weeks after starting pembrolizumab. Receptor source: an adult with mismatch repair-deficient cancer.

The CDR3 DNA sequence: TGTGCCTGGAGTCGAGGAGCCAAAAACATTCAGTACTTC. This codes for CAWSRGAKNIQYF. The J gene is TRBJ2-4, the V gene TRBV30; D is ambiguous. CDR3 size: 13 residues. The ends were cut back, 2 bases at V and 0 bases at J, with 5 bases in the middle. Germline V gives CDR1 GTSNPN, CDR2 SVGIG (reference sequence).

The genes are TRBV30 and TRBJ2-1; 9 bases are shared with TRBD2. The CDR3 is 16 residues long. The germline CDR1 and CDR2 sequences are GTSNPN and SVGIG (reference sequence). V lost 0 bases, J lost 0 bases, and 3 bases stayed unmatched. The CDR3 reads CAWSVETSGSYNEQFF. The CDR3 coding sequence is TGTGCCTGGAGTGTTGAGACTAGCGGCTCCTACAATGAGCAGTTCTTC.

The V and J genes are TRBV4-3 and TRBJ1-5; D is unresolved. This CDR3 contains 14 residues. The germline V gene has CDR1 LGHNA and CDR2 YSLEER. V lost 0 bases to trimming and J lost 0 bases, with 3 bases between them. CDR3 in amino acids: CASSQDLSNQPQHF. The CDR3 bases are TGCGCCAGCAGCCAAGATCTTAGCAATCAGCCCCAGCATTTT.

The J gene is TRBJ1-1, the V gene TRBV11-1; 11 positions match TRBD1. Germline V CDR1 and CDR2: SGHAT, FQDESV (reference sequence). This CDR3 has 17 amino acids. Losses at the gene ends were 2 bases for V and 0 bases for J; bases not matched to a gene: 5. CDR3 in amino acids: CASSLTRDRGMNTEAFF. The CDR3 bases are TGTGCCAGCAGCTTAACCCGGGACAGGGGGATGAACACTGAAGCTTTCTTT.

The chain employs TRBV2 and TRBJ1-1; 7 nucleotides match TRBD1. CDR1 and CDR2 from the germline V gene are SNHLY and FYNNEI. There are 13 residues in the CDR3. V gave up 3 bases and J gave up 6 bases; unmatched junction bases: 4. CDR3 nucleotides: TGTGCCAGCAGTGAGTTAGGGGGCTCTGAAGCTTTCTTT. It translates to CASSELGGSEAFF.

V is TRBV9 and J is TRBJ2-5; TRBD1 matches at 9 bases. CDR1 and CDR2 from the germline V gene are SGDLS and YYNGEE. CDR3 length equals 15 residues. J gave up 4 bases and V 4 bases, and 8 bases lay outside the gene matches. CDR3 nucleotide sequence: TGTGCCAGCAGCCCACACCTGGACAGGGGAGAGACCCAGTACTTC. Protein product: CASSPHLDRGETQYF.

The chain couples TRBV11-2 to TRBJ2-7; 7 nucleotides align to TRBD2. Germline lookup yields CDR1 SGHAT and CDR2 FQNNGV. This CDR3 has 16 amino acids. Unmatched junction bases numbered 5, after V lost 0 bases and J lost 0 bases. This CDR3 reads CASSLEWEGSSYEQYF. CDR3 coding DNA: TGTGCCAGCAGCTTAGAATGGGAGGGTTCCTCCTACGAGCAGTACTTC.

This chain uses TRBV30 with TRBJ1-5; D unclear. Trimming took 2 bases from V and 1 from J, leaving 12 bases between them. CDR3 length equals 15 residues. Germline CDR1 and CDR2: GTSNPN and SVGIG (reference sequence). CDR3 loop: CAWSLRPYSNQPQHF. For the CDR3, the DNA is TGTGCCTGGAGTTTAAGACCTTACAGCAATCAGCCCCAGCATTTT.

This chain uses TRBV18 with TRBJ2-1; 11 nucleotides match TRBD2. The CDR3 is made up of 16 amino acids. Trimming cost V 3 bases and J 3 bases; bases outside gene matches: 4. The germline V gene encodes CDR1 KGHSH and CDR2 LQKENI. For the CDR3, the DNA is TGTGCCAGCTCACCGGGACTAGCGGAACGCTACAATGAGCAGTTCTTC. Protein product: CASSPGLAERYNEQFF.

This sequence joins TRBV7-9 and TRBJ1-4; tentative D call: TRBD1 (5 bases). The CDR3 is made up of 15 amino acids. Germline CDR1 reads SEHNR; CDR2 reads FQNEAQ (reference sequence). Trimming stripped 1 base from V and 8 bases from J, with 14 bases between. The CDR3 region has the DNA TGTGCCAGCAGCTTAGGTCAGCAGGGTGGGGAAAAACTGTTTTTT. This translates into CASSLGQQGGEKLFF.

V gene TRBV5-1 combines with J gene TRBJ1-1, with a possible D match to TRBD1 (5 bases). The CDR3 is 14 residues long. Germline CDR1 reads SGHRS; CDR2 reads YFSETQ. Trimming shortened V by 1 base and J by 1 base, and 8 bases separated the two germline ends. The DNA for the CDR3 is TGCGCCAGCAGCTTGTCGGGGACGAACACTGAAGCTTTCTTT. It codes for CASSLSGTNTEAFF.

Remarks on this clone: The same CDR3 can be traced to other DNA sequences in this sample. The chain employs TRBV9 and TRBJ2-1; 8 nucleotides align to TRBD2. Germline lookup yields CDR1 SGDLS and CDR2 YYNGEE. CDR3 length: 15 residues. V was clipped by 4 bases and J by 0 bases; unmatched bases: 3. The CDR3, as DNA: TGTGCCAGCAGCTCAAGCGGGAGCTCCTACAATGAGCAGTTCTTC. Translation: CASSSSGSSYNEQFF.

The chain combines TRBV11-2 with TRBJ2-3; D possibly corresponds to TRBD2 (5 bases). The CDR3 totals 17 residues. V lost 1 base to trimming and J lost 2 bases, with 16 bases between them. CDR1 SGHAT and CDR2 FQNNGV come from the germline V gene. The CDR3 DNA reads as TGTGCCAGCAGCTTAGGGGTAGGCGGGCCAACCACAGATACGCAGTATTTT. It is translated as CASSLGVGGPTTDTQYF.

CDR3: CASRGRGHNEQFF. In DNA, the CDR3 is TGTGCCAGCAGAGGCAGGGGGCACAATGAGCAGTTCTTC. J is TRBJ2-1 and V is TRBV7-2, with 8 bases that match TRBD1. Germline V gene sequence: CDR1 SGHTA, CDR2 FQGNSA. The CDR3 sequence is 13 residues long. V shed 6 bases and J 5 bases; nucleotides not matched to a gene: 3.

The CDR3 protein is CASSYSGGDGYTF. CDR3 DNA: TGTGCCAGCAGTTACTCGGGAGGGGATGGCTACACCTTC. J is TRBJ1-2 and V is TRBV6-5; D may be TRBD1 (5 bases). This CDR3 spans 13 amino acids. The germline gives CDR1 MNHEY, CDR2 SVGAGI. V shed 0 bases and J shed 6 bases, with 8 bases lying between them.

This chain connects TRBV30 to TRBJ2-7; D uncertain. V lost 0 bases and J 5 bases, leaving 8 bases between the germline ends. Germline V gives CDR1 GTSNPN, CDR2 SVGIG (reference sequence). The CDR3 is 12 residues long. The DNA for the CDR3 is TGTGCCTGGAGTGTACAACGGAACGAGCAGTACTTC. As protein: CAWSVQRNEQYF.

This chain joins TRBV10-3 and TRBJ2-2, with D hard to call. Germline V lookup: CDR1 ENHRY, CDR2 SYGVKD. Between the trimmed V and J ends, which lost 2 bases and 8 bases, there was a span of 12 bases. The CDR3 sequence is 14 residues long. CDR3 sequence: CAISETQSAGELFF. The CDR3 DNA follows: TGTGCCATCAGTGAGACGCAGAGTGCAGGGGAGCTGTTTTTT.

The chain joins TRBV5-4 to TRBJ1-5, with 8 nucleotides matching TRBD1. The CDR3 is 13 amino acids. With V trimmed by 4 bases and J by 10 bases, 7 bases remained unmatched. Germline CDR1 and CDR2: SGHNT and YYREEE (reference sequence). The CDR3 spells CASSLGQGRPQHF. The CDR3 DNA is TGTGCCAGCAGCCTAGGACAGGGACGACCCCAGCATTTT.

The chain employs TRBV2 and TRBJ2-2; D may match TRBD1 or TRBD2 (5 bases each). V was cut by 8 bases and J by 13 bases, with 20 bases left in between. Germline lookup yields CDR1 SNHLY and CDR2 FYNNEI. The length of the CDR3 is 13 residues. The CDR3 loop reads CASVGDGVASLFF. Here the CDR3 DNA reads TGTGCCAGCGTGGGGGACGGCGTGGCTTCGCTGTTTTTT.

To note about this clone: The identical CDR3 is also encoded by other nucleotide sequences in the sample. The chain is built from TRBV14 and TRBJ2-2, with D unresolved. This CDR3 has 13 amino acids. Trimming removed 0 bases from V and 6 bases from J, with 5 bases in between. Germline assignment: CDR1 SGHDN and CDR2 FVKESK. The CDR3: CASSQDLAGELFF. CDR3 DNA sequence: TGTGCCAGCAGCCAAGATTTAGCCGGGGAGCTGTTTTTT.

This sequence joins TRBV5-4 and TRBJ2-5; TRBD2 matches 8 bases. CDR1 is SGHNT, CDR2 YYREEE, per germline (reference sequence). The CDR3 has 14 residues. V lost 3 bases, J lost 5 bases, and 6 bases stayed unmatched. The CDR3 protein is CASSSTQREETQYF. In nucleotides, the CDR3 is TGTGCCAGCAGCTCTACCCAGCGGGAGGAGACCCAGTACTTC. Variable domain in full (rest from reference TRBV5-4 and TRBJ2-5): ETGVTQSPTHLIKTRGQQVTLRCSSQSGHNTVSWYQQALGQGPQFIFQYYREEENGRGNFPPRFSGLQFPNYSSELNVNALELDDSALYLCASSSTQREETQYFGPGTRLLVL.

J is TRBJ1-5 and V is TRBV5-5; D is unclear. The germline CDR1 and CDR2 sequences are SGHKS and YYEKEE (reference sequence). The CDR3 has 14 amino acids. V lost 4 bases and J 0 bases, leaving 8 bases between the germline ends. The CDR3 DNA reads TGTGCCAGCAGCCTGGAAAATAGCAATCAGCCCCAGCATTTT. Amino acid sequence: CASSLENSNQPQHF.

The table lists this clone with a count of one. The genes are TRBV4-2 and TRBJ1-5; possible D gene TRBD1, 6 bases. The CDR3 sequence is 14 residues long. V was cut by 5 bases and J by 9 bases, with 17 bases left in between. Germline V gives CDR1 LGHNA, CDR2 YNFKEQ. This CDR3 is CASSSGYLRGPQHF. The CDR3 bases are TGTGCCAGCAGCTCGGGGTACCTCAGGGGGCCCCAGCATTTT.